The source of this T cell receptor beta chain is a study of blood T cell repertoires in COVID-19. The CDR3 sequence is 15 residues long. V shed 6 bases, J shed 6 bases, and the junction held 13 bases outside the gene matches. Germline CDR1 and CDR2: PRHDT and FYEKMQ (reference sequence). Assay used: immunoSEQ multiplex PCR; TCRdb lists only in-frame clones, some missing. The sample shows around 280,000 clones, around 86% of them seen only once. The sample comprised peripheral blood. This chain uses TRBV13 with TRBJ2-7; TRBD1 agrees at 8 bases. This receptor was identified in a woman in her thirties who had recovered from COVID-19. The CDR3 loop reads CASRRKDRALIEQYF. Here the CDR3 DNA reads TGTGCCAGCAGACGTAAGGACAGGGCCCTAATCGAGCAGTACTTC.